Below are 17 T cell receptor beta chains sequenced from a single sample in a study of blood T cells in healthy people across ages. Next came a second PCR, run for roughly 6 to 11 cycles, which used a sample-barcoded 5' primer along with a J-beta primer mix. TCRdb re-called the 5' RACE reads through MiXCR, storing one row per CDR3 protein. The table shows 780,000 or so distinct CDR3 sequences, with 45% to 70% occurring only once. The specimen was blood. The receptors shown here come from a man in his forties in good health.

The DNA of the CDR3 is TGTGCCAGCAGTTGGAACAGTTTCCCTGATTTTAATGCGAATAATTCACCCCTCCACTTT. It codes for CASSWNSFPDFNANNSPLHF. This chain uses TRBV27 with TRBJ1-6; no clear D gene. CDR1 is MNHEY and CDR2 is SMNVEV in the germline V gene (reference sequence). CDR3 length: 20 residues. V lost 4 bases to trimming and J lost 5 bases, with 27 bases between them.

The chain links TRBV20-1 to TRBJ2-7; D gene unclear. In germline, CDR1 is DFQATT, CDR2 SNEGSKA (reference sequence). V lost 6 bases to trimming and J lost 3 bases, with 12 bases between them. The CDR3 runs to 12 residues. The CDR3 DNA reads as TGCAGTGCCGTGGGCCAGTTCTACGAGCAGTACTTC. It is translated as CSAVGQFYEQYF.

This clonotype came up a few times. The rearrangement uses TRBV9 and TRBJ2-4, with 14 bases aligning to TRBD2. From germline, CDR1 is SGDLS and CDR2 YYNGEE. The CDR3 runs to 16 residues. Trimming at V came to 1 base and at J to 13 bases, leaving 10 bases not matched to a gene. CDR3 protein: CASSVTGTSGSYEQYF. CDR3 DNA: TGTGCCAGCAGCGTAACCGGGACTAGCGGGAGCTATGAGCAGTACTTC.

This sequence joins TRBV4-1 and TRBJ1-2; no definite D call. Germline CDR1 reads MGHRA; CDR2 reads YSYEKL. The CDR3 sequence is 15 residues long. Trimming stripped 2 bases from V and 2 bases from J, with 12 bases between. CDR3 DNA: TGCGCCAGCAGCCAACCCCGGTCGGGGAACTATGGCTACACCTTC. It codes for CASSQPRSGNYGYTF.

Only one count was recorded for this clonotype. The chain links TRBV29-1 to TRBJ2-1; 10 bases agree with TRBD2. Per germline, CDR1 SQVTM and CDR2 ANQGSEA. CDR3 length: 14 residues. With 4 bases clipped from V and 3 bases from J, the junction kept 3 bases outside the gene matches. CDR3 DNA sequence: TGCAGCGTTGCCCCTAGCGGGAGCTACAATGAGCAGTTCTTC. It encodes CSVAPSGSYNEQFF.

The rearrangement links TRBV29-1 to TRBJ2-6; D is unresolved. Germline V CDR1 and CDR2: SQVTM, ANQGSEA. The V end was cut by 4 bases, the J end by 2 bases, with 6 bases between. The CDR3 runs to 13 residues. This chain's CDR3 is CSVVLTGANVLTF. CDR3 bases: TGCAGCGTTGTCCTAACTGGGGCCAACGTCCTGACTTTC.

The chain is built from TRBV24-1 and TRBJ1-2, with 7 bases fitting TRBD1. Germline-derived CDR1 and CDR2 are KGHDR and SFDVKD. V was clipped by 6 bases and J by 2 bases; unmatched bases: 8. The CDR3 sequence is 15 residues long. In DNA, the CDR3 is TGTGCCACCAGTATAAGACAGGGTCTGAACTATGGCTACACCTTC. Encoded protein: CATSIRQGLNYGYTF.

This clonotype came up a few times. V and J are TRBV9 and TRBJ1-6; 10 bases map to TRBD1. CDR1 is SGDLS and CDR2 is YYNGEE in the germline V gene. V lost 4 bases and J lost 5; bases outside the gene matches: 6. CDR3 size: 16 residues. CDR3 amino acids: CASSPRQGAHNSPLHF. CDR3 nucleotide sequence: TGTGCCAGCAGCCCTAGACAGGGGGCGCATAATTCACCCCTCCACTTT.

The rearrangement uses TRBV4-2 and TRBJ1-2, with D unresolved. Trimming stripped 1 base from V and 6 bases from J, with 6 bases between. CDR1 LGHNA and CDR2 YNFKEQ come from the germline V gene. The CDR3 is 12 residues long. CDR3 DNA: TGTGCCAGCAGCCAAGTTGGGGATGGCTACACCTTC. Its protein product is CASSQVGDGYTF.

This chain joins TRBV27 and TRBJ2-5; 7 nucleotides agree with TRBD1. Germline trimming cut 0 bases from V and 2 bases from J; bases unmatched to any gene: 6. This CDR3 is built from 16 residues. Germline-derived CDR1 and CDR2 are MNHEY and SMNVEV (reference sequence). CDR3 sequence reads: CASSLSLLTGQETQYF. The CDR3 coding sequence is TGTGCCAGCAGTTTATCTTTATTGACAGGGCAAGAGACCCAGTACTTC.

The chain employs TRBV20-1 and TRBJ2-1, with D possibly matching TRBD1 (6 bases). Germline values: CDR1 DFQATT, CDR2 SNEGSKA (reference sequence). The CDR3 contains 15 residues. Trimming stripped 6 bases from V and 5 bases from J, with 20 bases between. The CDR3 coding sequence is TGCAGTGCAGTCGACCATAGAACAGGGAACAATGAGCAGTTCTTC. As protein: CSAVDHRTGNNEQFF.

This clonotype was seen a handful of times. The chain carries TRBV12-3 or TRBV12-4 and TRBJ1-1, with D perhaps TRBD1 (5 bases). Trimming shortened V by 4 bases and J by 0 bases, and 15 bases separated the two germline ends. The CDR3 consists of 16 residues. This CDR3 reads CASSSYSGGMNTEAFF. CDR3 DNA: TGTGCCAGCAGTTCTTATAGCGGGGGTATGAACACTGAAGCTTTCTTT.

This chain uses TRBV5-6 with TRBJ2-6, with D possibly matching TRBD2 (6 bases). The CDR3 totals 18 residues. CDR1 and CDR2 from the germline V gene are SGHDT and YYEEEE. The CDR3 region has the DNA TGTGCTACGGAGGAGGGAGTGCTGTGGGGAACTGGGGCCAACGTCCTGACTTTC. This encodes CATEEGVLWGTGANVLTF. Looking up the rest from reference TRBV5-6 and TRBJ2-6 gives the full variable domain: DAGVTQSPTHLIKTRGQQVTLRCSPKSGHDTVSWYQQALGQGPQFIFQYYEEEERQRGNFPDRFSGHQFPNYSSELNVNALLLGDSALYLCATEEGVLWGTGANVLTFGAGSRLTVL.

The rearrangement uses TRBV6-2 or TRBV6-3 and TRBJ2-3, with 7 bases aligning to TRBD2. Germline V lookup: CDR1 MNHEY, CDR2 SVGEGT. The CDR3 covers 14 residues. V shed 8 bases and J 3 bases; nucleotides not matched to a gene: 8. CDR3 nucleotide sequence: TGTGCCAGCTCCCCTGGACTAGTGACAGATACGCAGTATTTT. Translated, it gives CASSPGLVTDTQYF.

The chain carries TRBV3-1 and TRBJ2-6; 11 nucleotides agree with TRBD2. CDR3 length: 18 amino acids. Germline V gene data show CDR1 as LGHDT and CDR2 as YNNKEL (reference sequence). The V gene end was trimmed by 3 bases and the J gene end by 0 bases; junction bases not matched to a gene: 4. CDR3 protein: CASSHIAGGTSGANVLTF. CDR3 coding DNA: TGTGCCAGCAGCCACATAGCGGGAGGGACCTCTGGGGCCAACGTCCTGACTTTC.

The chain has TRBV20-1 and TRBJ1-2; maybe TRBD1 (5 bases). From germline, CDR1 is DFQATT and CDR2 SNEGSKA (reference sequence). This CDR3 region has 17 residues. V was pared by 0 bases and J by 2 bases, with 19 bases between. The CDR3 loop reads CSARDPGRETSNYGYTF. CDR3 DNA sequence: TGCAGTGCTAGAGATCCCGGCAGGGAAACCTCCAACTATGGCTACACCTTC.

This clonotype turned up a few times. This sequence joins TRBV7-2 and TRBJ2-5; 7 bases fit TRBD2. The CDR3 is made up of 15 amino acids. Germline V gene data show CDR1 as SGHTA and CDR2 as FQGNSA. V shed 3 bases, J shed 2 bases, and the junction held 6 bases outside the gene matches. CDR3 protein: CASSLKTAGQETQYF. The CDR3 DNA reads as TGTGCCAGCAGCTTGAAAACAGCGGGGCAAGAGACCCAGTACTTC.